The 17 T cell receptor beta chains below all came from one sample that was sequenced in a study of control samples from healthy donors and cancer patients (dated by TCRdb to about 2020). Libraries came from the immunoSEQ multiplex PCR assay. Here the immuneACCESS table is served through TCRdb, limited to in-frame sequences with V and J called. Missing clones are a known gap in these copies; in checked studies unresolved V genes cover under half, and the rest lacks a known reason. The sample records some 150,000 clones, around 94% of which are singletons. Of the sample, around 15% is held by the ten largest clones. Sequenced sample: PBMCs. The receptors shown here come from a man aged 55 to 69 with colorectal cancer.

The chain links TRBV4-2 to TRBJ2-7; D is uncertain. Germline V CDR1 and CDR2: LGHNA, YNFKEQ. The V end was cut by 1 base, the J end by 2 bases, with 12 bases between. The CDR3 has 15 amino acids. CDR3 loop: CASSQVEGITYEQYF. For the CDR3, the DNA is TGTGCCAGCAGCCAAGTCGAAGGGATTACCTACGAGCAGTACTTC.

The chain joins TRBV5-8 to TRBJ2-2; D is ambiguous. The V gene lost 2 bases and the J gene lost 7 bases, with 6 bases spanning the gap. The CDR3 sequence is 12 residues long. Germline V gives CDR1 SGHTS, CDR2 YDEGEE. The CDR3 DNA is TGTGCCAGCAGCTTAGAAGTCGGGGAGCTGTTTTTT. This translates into CASSLEVGELFF.

J is TRBJ1-2 and V is TRBV5-4; D unclear. Trimming cost V 0 bases and J 3 bases, with 12 bases left between them. Germline V gene sequence: CDR1 SGHNT, CDR2 YYREEE (reference sequence). The CDR3 is made up of 15 amino acids. The CDR3 DNA reads TGTGCCAGCAGCTTGGAGGTAGTCAGCCACTATGGCTACACCTTC. This sequence encodes CASSLEVVSHYGYTF.

The V call is TRBV7-2, the J call TRBJ2-5; TRBD1 might be the D (6 bases). CDR3 length: 15 amino acids. Germline values: CDR1 SGHTA, CDR2 FQGNSA. The V end lost 1 base, the J end lost 2 bases, and 11 bases lay between the germline ends. The CDR3 region has the DNA TGTGCCAGCAGCTTAGATAGGGGGTTTCAAGAGACCCAGTACTTC. Its protein is CASSLDRGFQETQYF.

The chain is built from TRBV30 and TRBJ1-2; D may be TRBD1 (5 bases). The germline V gene has CDR1 GTSNPN and CDR2 SVGIG (reference sequence). The CDR3 is made up of 12 amino acids. Trimming took off 3 bases at V and 4 bases at J, with 9 bases between the two ends. The CDR3 here is CAWSRDLYGYTF. CDR3 DNA: TGTGCCTGGAGCCGGGACCTCTATGGCTACACCTTC. The full variable domain, completed using reference TRBV30 and TRBJ1-2, is SQTIHQWPATLVQPVGSPLSLECTVEGTSNPNLYWYRQAAGRGLQLLFYSVGIGQISSEVPQNLSASRPQDRQFILSSKKLLLSDSGFYLCAWSRDLYGYTFGSGTRLTVV.

The chain combines TRBV6-1 with TRBJ1-1, with D unresolved. V lost 0 bases and J lost 3, with 14 bases in between. Germline V gene data show CDR1 as MNHNS and CDR2 as SASEGT. The CDR3 totals 16 residues. The CDR3 DNA follows: TGTGCCAGCAGTGAAGCGGTGGGGAGAATCTACACTGAAGCTTTCTTT. Translated, it gives CASSEAVGRIYTEAFF.

V gene TRBV18 combines with J gene TRBJ2-7; tentatively, D is TRBD1 or TRBD2 (5 bases each). This CDR3 region has 14 residues. Between the trimmed V and J ends, which lost 3 bases and 7 bases, there was a span of 16 bases. Germline loops: CDR1 KGHSH, CDR2 LQKENI. CDR3 amino acids: CASSPGPYSGEQYF. CDR3 nucleotides: TGTGCCAGCTCACCGGGACCGTACTCGGGGGAGCAGTACTTC.

This clone was picked up a small number of times. CDR3 in amino acids: CASSPLSRISNQPQHF. For the CDR3, the DNA is TGTGCCAGCAGCCCACTTTCCAGAATTAGCAATCAGCCCCAGCATTTT. This sequence joins TRBV28 and TRBJ1-5, with D uncertain. Germline V CDR1 and CDR2: MDHEN, SYDVKM. V was pared by 6 bases and J by 0 bases, with 15 bases between. This CDR3 is built from 16 residues.

V gene TRBV6-5 combines with J gene TRBJ2-7; 8 bases are shared with TRBD1. Germline V gene lookup returns CDR1 MNHEY and CDR2 SVGAGI. The ends lost 5 bases at V and 3 bases at J; junction bases unmatched: 6. CDR3 length equals 14 residues. This CDR3 reads CASSLTTGGYEQYF. CDR3 bases: TGTGCCAGCAGTCTTACAACAGGGGGCTACGAGCAGTACTTC.

The chain uses TRBV6-6 and TRBJ2-7; the D gene is possibly TRBD2 (5 bases). V was shortened by 5 bases and J by 2 bases, with 16 bases between the two germline ends. The CDR3 is made up of 15 amino acids. The germline V gene has CDR1 MNHNY and CDR2 SVGAGI (reference sequence). The CDR3 DNA sequence: TGTGCCAGCAGTGTCTCTCCGGTGGGAGCCTACGAGCAGTACTTC. Protein sequence: CASSVSPVGAYEQYF.

The CDR3 sequence is CASSADRNNYGYTF. In DNA form, the CDR3 reads TGTGCCAGCAGCGCCGACAGGAACAACTATGGCTACACCTTC. The chain joins TRBV7-2 to TRBJ1-2; a weak D match, TRBD1 (6 bases). V was cut by 5 bases and J by 2 bases, with 12 bases left in between. This CDR3 has 14 residues. The germline gives CDR1 SGHTA, CDR2 FQGNSA.

This chain connects TRBV6-6 to TRBJ1-2; 8 nucleotides align to TRBD1. The V gene end was trimmed by 5 bases and the J gene end by 3 bases; junction bases not matched to a gene: 11. The length of the CDR3 is 16 residues. Germline V lookup: CDR1 MNHNY, CDR2 SVGAGI (reference sequence). For the CDR3, the DNA is TGTGCCAGCAGTGCACCGGGACAGGTCGGGCACTATGGCTACACCTTC. This codes for CASSAPGQVGHYGYTF.

The chain employs TRBV2 and TRBJ2-7; perhaps TRBD2 as D (7 bases). Germline CDR1 reads SNHLY; CDR2 reads FYNNEI. The CDR3 consists of 12 residues. The V and J ends lost 6 bases and 6 bases respectively, with 12 bases between them. The CDR3 bases are TGTGCCAGCAGAGGGGGGGCGGTCGAGCAGTACTTC. As protein: CASRGGAVEQYF.

V gene TRBV5-1 combines with J gene TRBJ1-6, with D possibly TRBD1 on 6 matching bases. Germline V CDR1 and CDR2: SGHRS, YFSETQ. There are 15 residues in the CDR3. The V end was cut by 7 bases, the J end by 8 bases, with 19 bases between. CDR3 in amino acids: CASGSAGPGDSPLHF. CDR3 nucleotide sequence: TGCGCCAGCGGAAGTGCGGGACCAGGGGATTCACCCCTCCACTTT.

CDR3: CASSIRGSTNYGYTF. CDR3 nucleotide sequence: TGTGCCAGTAGTATACGGGGCTCAACTAACTATGGCTACACCTTC. The chain recombines TRBV19 with TRBJ1-2; weak D call: TRBD1 (5 bases). Trimming shortened V by 2 bases and J by 0 bases, and 10 bases separated the two germline ends. Germline V gene lookup returns CDR1 LNHDA and CDR2 SQIVND (reference sequence). This CDR3 has 15 amino acids.

The chain couples TRBV28 to TRBJ2-6, with 8 nucleotides matching TRBD1. The germline CDR1 and CDR2 sequences are MDHEN and SYDVKM. Losses at the gene ends were 10 bases for V and 10 bases for J; bases not matched to a gene: 6. The CDR3 has 12 residues. CDR3 region: CATSDRVNVLTF. The CDR3 nucleotides read TGTGCCACTTCGGACAGGGTAAACGTCCTGACTTTC.

The CDR3 is CASSYGRQGHYGYTF. In nucleotides, the CDR3 is TGTGCCAGCAGTTACGGGAGACAGGGCCACTATGGCTACACCTTC. The chain has TRBV6-5 and TRBJ1-2; 7 bases line up with TRBD1. Trimming took 2 bases from V and 3 from J; bases not matched to a gene: 6. Germline V gene lookup returns CDR1 MNHEY and CDR2 SVGAGI. The CDR3 is 15 residues long.